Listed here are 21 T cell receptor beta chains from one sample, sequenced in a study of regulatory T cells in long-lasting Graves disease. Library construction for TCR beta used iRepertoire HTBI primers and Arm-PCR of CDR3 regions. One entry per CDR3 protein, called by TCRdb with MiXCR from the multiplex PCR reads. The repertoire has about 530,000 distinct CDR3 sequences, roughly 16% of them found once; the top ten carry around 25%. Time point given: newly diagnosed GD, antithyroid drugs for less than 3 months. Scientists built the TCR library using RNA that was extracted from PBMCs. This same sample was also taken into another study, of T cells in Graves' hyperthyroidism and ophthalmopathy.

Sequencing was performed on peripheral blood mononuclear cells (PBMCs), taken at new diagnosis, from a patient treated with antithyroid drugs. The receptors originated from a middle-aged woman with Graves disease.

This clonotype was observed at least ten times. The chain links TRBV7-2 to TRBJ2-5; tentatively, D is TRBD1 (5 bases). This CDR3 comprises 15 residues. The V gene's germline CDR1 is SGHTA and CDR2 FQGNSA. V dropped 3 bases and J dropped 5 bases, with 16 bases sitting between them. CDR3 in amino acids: CASSLQSTGGETQYF. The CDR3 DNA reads TGTGCCAGCAGCTTGCAATCCACAGGTGGGGAGACCCAGTACTTC.

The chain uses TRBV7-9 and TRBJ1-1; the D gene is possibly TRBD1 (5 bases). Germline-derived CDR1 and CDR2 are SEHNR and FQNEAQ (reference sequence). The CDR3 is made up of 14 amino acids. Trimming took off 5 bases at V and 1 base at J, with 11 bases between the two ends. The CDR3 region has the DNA TGTGCCAGCAGCCAGAGGGACGGGAACACTGAAGCTTTCTTT. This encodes CASSQRDGNTEAFF.

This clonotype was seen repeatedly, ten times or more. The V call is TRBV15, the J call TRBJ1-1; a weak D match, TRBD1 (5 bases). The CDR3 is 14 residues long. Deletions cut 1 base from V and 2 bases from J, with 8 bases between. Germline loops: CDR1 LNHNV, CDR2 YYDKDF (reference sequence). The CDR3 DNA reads TGTGCCACCAGCAGAGCACAGGCCAACACTGAAGCTTTCTTT. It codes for CATSRAQANTEAFF.

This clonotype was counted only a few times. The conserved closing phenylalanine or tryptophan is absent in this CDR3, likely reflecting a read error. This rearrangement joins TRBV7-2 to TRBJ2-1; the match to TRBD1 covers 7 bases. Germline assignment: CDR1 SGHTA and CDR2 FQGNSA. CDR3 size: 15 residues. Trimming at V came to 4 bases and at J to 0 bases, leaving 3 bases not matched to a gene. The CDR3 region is CASSWGQSSYNEQFS. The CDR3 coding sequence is TGTGCCAGCAGCTGGGGACAGAGCTCCTACAATGAGCAGTTCTCC.

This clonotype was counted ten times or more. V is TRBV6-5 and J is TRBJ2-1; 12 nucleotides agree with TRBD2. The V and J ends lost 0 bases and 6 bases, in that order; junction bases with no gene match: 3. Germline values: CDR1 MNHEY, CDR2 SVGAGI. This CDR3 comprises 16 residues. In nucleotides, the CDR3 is TGTGCCAGCAGTTACTCACTAGCGGGGGGTGGCAATGAGCAGTTCTTC. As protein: CASSYSLAGGGNEQFF.

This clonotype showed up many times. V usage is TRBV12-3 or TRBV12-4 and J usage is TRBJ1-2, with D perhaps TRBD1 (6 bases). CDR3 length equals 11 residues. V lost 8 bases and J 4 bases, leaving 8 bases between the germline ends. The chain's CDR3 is CASLRGYGYTF. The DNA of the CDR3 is TGTGCCAGCCTCAGGGGCTATGGCTACACCTTC.

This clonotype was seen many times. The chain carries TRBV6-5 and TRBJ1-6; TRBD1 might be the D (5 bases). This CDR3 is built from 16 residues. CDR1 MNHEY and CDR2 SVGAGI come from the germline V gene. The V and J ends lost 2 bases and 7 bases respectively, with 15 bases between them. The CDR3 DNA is TGTGCCAGCAGTTACGGACTGGGGCATGAGAATTCACCCCTCCACTTT. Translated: CASSYGLGHENSPLHF.

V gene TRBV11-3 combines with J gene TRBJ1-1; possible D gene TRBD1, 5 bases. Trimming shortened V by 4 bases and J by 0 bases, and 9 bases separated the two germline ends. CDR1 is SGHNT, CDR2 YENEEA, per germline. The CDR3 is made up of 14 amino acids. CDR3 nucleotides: TGTGCCAGCAGCTCACAGGCGGTGAACACTGAAGCTTTCTTT. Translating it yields CASSSQAVNTEAFF.

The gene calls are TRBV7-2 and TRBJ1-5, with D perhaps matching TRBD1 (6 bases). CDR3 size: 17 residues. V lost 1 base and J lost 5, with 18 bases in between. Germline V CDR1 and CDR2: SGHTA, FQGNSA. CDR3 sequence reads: CASSLVGAGLSHQPQHF. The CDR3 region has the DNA TGTGCCAGCAGCTTAGTGGGGGCTGGTCTATCCCATCAGCCCCAGCATTTT.

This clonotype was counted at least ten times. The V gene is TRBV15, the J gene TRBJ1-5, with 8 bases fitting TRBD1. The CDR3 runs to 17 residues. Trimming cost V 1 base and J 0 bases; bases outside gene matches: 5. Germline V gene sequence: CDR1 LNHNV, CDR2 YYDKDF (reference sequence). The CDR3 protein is CATSRGSGGGSNQPQHF. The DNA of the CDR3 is TGTGCCACCAGCAGAGGGTCAGGGGGCGGTAGCAATCAGCCCCAGCATTTT.

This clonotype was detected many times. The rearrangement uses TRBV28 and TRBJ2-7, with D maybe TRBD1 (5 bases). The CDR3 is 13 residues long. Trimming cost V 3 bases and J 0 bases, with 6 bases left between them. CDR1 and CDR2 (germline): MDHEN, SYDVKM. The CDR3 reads CASSFGHSYEQYF. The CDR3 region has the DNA TGTGCCAGCAGTTTCGGACACTCCTACGAGCAGTACTTC. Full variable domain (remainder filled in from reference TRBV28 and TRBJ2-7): DVKVTQSSRYLVKRTGEKVFLECVQDMDHENMFWYRQDPGLGLRLIYFSYDVKMKEKGDIPEGYSVSREKKERFSLILESASTNQTSMYLCASSFGHSYEQYFGPGTRLTVT.

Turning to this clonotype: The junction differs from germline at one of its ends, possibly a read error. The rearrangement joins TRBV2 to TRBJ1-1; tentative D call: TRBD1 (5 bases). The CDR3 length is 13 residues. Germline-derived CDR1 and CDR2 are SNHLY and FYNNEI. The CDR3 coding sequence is TGTGCCGGCAGTCCAGGGAGGGCCACTGAAGCTTTCTTT. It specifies CAGSPGRATEAFF.

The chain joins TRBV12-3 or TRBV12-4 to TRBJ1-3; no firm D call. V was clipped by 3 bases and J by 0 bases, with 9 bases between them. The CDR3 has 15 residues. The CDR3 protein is CASSFNLPSGNTIYF. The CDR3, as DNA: TGTGCCAGCAGTTTCAATCTGCCCTCTGGAAACACCATATATTTT.

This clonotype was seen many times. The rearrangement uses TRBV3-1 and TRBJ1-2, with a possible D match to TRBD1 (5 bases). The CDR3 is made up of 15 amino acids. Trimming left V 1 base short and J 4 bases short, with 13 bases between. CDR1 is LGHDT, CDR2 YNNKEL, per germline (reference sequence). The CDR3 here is CASSQGAGSGYGYTF. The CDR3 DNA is TGTGCCAGCAGCCAAGGGGCAGGGAGCGGCTATGGCTACACCTTC.

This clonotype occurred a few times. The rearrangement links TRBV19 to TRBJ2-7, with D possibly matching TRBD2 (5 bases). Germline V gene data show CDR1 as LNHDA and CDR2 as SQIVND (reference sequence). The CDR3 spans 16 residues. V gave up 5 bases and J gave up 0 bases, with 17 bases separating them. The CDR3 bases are TGTGCCAGTAGTCTCAGGCTCGGGGAAGGCTCCTACGAGCAGTACTTC. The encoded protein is CASSLRLGEGSYEQYF.

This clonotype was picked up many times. The CDR3 nucleotides read TGTGCCAGCAGTGACCCCGGGGGGGCACACTATGGCTACACCTTC. This sequence encodes CASSDPGGAHYGYTF. V gene TRBV2 combines with J gene TRBJ1-2, with D possibly being TRBD1 (6 bases). V lost 3 bases to trimming and J lost 3 bases, with 14 bases between them. Germline V gives CDR1 SNHLY, CDR2 FYNNEI. The CDR3 totals 15 residues.

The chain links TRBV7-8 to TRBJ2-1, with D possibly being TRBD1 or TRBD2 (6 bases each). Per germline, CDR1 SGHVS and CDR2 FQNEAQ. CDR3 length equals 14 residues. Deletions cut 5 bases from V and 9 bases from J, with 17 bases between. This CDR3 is CASSHGGPGAEQFF. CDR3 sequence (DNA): TGTGCCAGCAGCCACGGAGGGCCAGGGGCTGAGCAGTTCTTC.

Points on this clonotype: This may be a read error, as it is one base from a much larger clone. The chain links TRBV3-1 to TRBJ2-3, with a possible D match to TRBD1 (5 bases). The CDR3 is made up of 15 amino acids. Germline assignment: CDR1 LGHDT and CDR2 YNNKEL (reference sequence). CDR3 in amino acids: CACSQDKGFPDTQYF. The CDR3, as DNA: TGTGCCTGCAGCCAAGACAAGGGGTTCCCAGATACGCAGTATTTT.

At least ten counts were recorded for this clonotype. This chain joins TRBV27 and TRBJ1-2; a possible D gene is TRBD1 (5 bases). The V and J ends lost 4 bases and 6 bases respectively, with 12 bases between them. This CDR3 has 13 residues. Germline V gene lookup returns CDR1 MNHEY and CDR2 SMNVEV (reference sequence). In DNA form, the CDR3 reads TGTGCCAGCAGTTCCGGGGGATGGAATGGCTACACCTTC. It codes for CASSSGGWNGYTF.

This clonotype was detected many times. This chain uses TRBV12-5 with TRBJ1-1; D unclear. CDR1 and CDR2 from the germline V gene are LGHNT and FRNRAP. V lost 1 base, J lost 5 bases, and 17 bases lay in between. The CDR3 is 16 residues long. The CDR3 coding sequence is TGTGCTAGTGGTTTGGCCCATAGGAGGGTATGGACTGAAGCTTTCTTT. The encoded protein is CASGLAHRRVWTEAFF.

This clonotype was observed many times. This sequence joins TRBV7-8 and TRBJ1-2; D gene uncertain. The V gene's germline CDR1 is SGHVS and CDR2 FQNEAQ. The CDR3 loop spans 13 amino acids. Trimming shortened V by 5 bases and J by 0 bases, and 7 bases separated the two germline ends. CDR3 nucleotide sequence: TGTGCCAGCAGCCACAGCCCTAACTATGGCTACACCTTC. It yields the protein CASSHSPNYGYTF. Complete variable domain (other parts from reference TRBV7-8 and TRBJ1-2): GAGVSQSPRYKVAKRGQDVALRCDPISGHVSLFWYQQALGQGPEFLTYFQNEAQLDKSGLPSDRFFAERPEGSVSTLKIQRTQQEDSAVYLCASSHSPNYGYTFGSGTRLTVV.